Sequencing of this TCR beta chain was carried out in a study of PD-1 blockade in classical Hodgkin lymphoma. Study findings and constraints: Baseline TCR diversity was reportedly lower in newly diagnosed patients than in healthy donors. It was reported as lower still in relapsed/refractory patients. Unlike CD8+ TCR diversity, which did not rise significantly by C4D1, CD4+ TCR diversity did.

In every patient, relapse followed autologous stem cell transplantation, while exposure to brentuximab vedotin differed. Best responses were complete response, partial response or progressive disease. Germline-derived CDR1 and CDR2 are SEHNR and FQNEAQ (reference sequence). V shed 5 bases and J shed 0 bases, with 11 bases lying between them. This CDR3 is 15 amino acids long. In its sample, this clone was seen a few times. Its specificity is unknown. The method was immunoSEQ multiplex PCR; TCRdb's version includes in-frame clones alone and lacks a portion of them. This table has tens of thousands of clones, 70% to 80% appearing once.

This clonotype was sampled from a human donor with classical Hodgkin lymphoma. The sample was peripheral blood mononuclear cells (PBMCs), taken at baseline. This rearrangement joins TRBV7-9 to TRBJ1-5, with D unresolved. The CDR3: CASSPSGDSNQPQHF. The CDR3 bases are TGTGCCAGCAGCCCGAGCGGCGATAGCAATCAGCCCCAGCATTTT.